The next 6 T cell receptor beta chains were all read from a single sample in a study of blood T cells in healthy people across ages (dated by TCRdb to 2015 to 2017). Receptors were amplified or captured by 5' RACE. Sequencing took place on an Illumina HiSeq 2500. A second 7 to 11 cycle PCR used a sample-barcoded 5' primer and a J-beta primer mix. TCRdb itself trimmed the public reads at Q25 with fastp, ran MiXCR and retained productive beta chains. CDR3 protein duplicates are merged, each entry listing the most common genes and DNA. This sample lists about 680,000 distinct CDR3 sequences; around 49% were detected once. The ten largest make up about 32% of the sample. Sequencing was carried out using blood. These receptors were taken from a woman in her sixties in good health.

J is TRBJ2-3 and V is TRBV24-1; 7 positions agree with TRBD1. Trimming removed 1 base from V and 4 bases from J; junction bases left unmatched: 7. Per the germline V gene, CDR1 is KGHDR and CDR2 is SFDVKD. The CDR3 sequence is 16 residues long. Written as DNA, the CDR3 is TGTGCCACCAGTGATTTCACAGGGGATTATTCAGATACGCAGTATTTT. Its translation: CATSDFTGDYSDTQYF.

This clonotype turned up a few times. The gene calls are TRBV3-1 and TRBJ2-1, with D maybe TRBD1 (5 bases). V was clipped by 3 bases and J by 7 bases, with 10 bases between them. Germline CDR1 is LGHDT and CDR2 is YNNKEL (reference sequence). The CDR3 consists of 13 residues. The chain's CDR3 is CASSHRAGNEQFF. CDR3 nucleotide sequence: TGTGCCAGCAGCCACCGAGCAGGGAATGAGCAGTTCTTC.

The rearrangement links TRBV20-1 to TRBJ2-5; TRBD1 matches at 8 bases. V was clipped by 2 bases and J by 5 bases; unmatched bases: 7. Germline V CDR1 and CDR2: DFQATT, SNEGSKA (reference sequence). The CDR3 sequence is 14 residues long. CDR3 sequence (DNA): TGCAGTGCTAGAAATCGCAGGGGGCTCGAGACCCAGTACTTC. Encoded protein: CSARNRRGLETQYF.

The chain employs TRBV7-2 and TRBJ2-5, with 8 bases lining up with TRBD1. Germline CDR1 SGHTA, CDR2 FQGNSA. V was clipped by 5 bases and J by 5 bases; unmatched bases: 10. This CDR3 is built from 15 residues. CDR3 region: CASSQQTGVGETQYF. Here the CDR3 DNA reads TGTGCCAGCAGCCAGCAGACAGGGGTAGGTGAGACCCAGTACTTC. Supplemented by reference TRBV7-2 and TRBJ2-5, the full variable domain reads GAGVSQSPSNKVTEKGKDVELRCDPISGHTALYWYRQSLGQGLEFLIYFQGNSAPDKSGLPSDRFSAERTGGSVSTLTIQRTQQEDSAVYLCASSQQTGVGETQYFGPGTRLLVL.

As DNA, the CDR3 is TGCAGCGTAATGGGACGGGAAAACACCGGGGAGCTGTTTTTT. Amino acid sequence: CSVMGRENTGELFF. The chain carries TRBV29-1 and TRBJ2-2; D possibly matches TRBD1 or TRBD2 (5 bases each). Germline V gene sequence: CDR1 SQVTM, CDR2 ANQGSEA. V dropped 6 bases and J dropped 2 bases, with 13 bases sitting between them. The CDR3 has 14 amino acids.

The chain employs TRBV20-1 and TRBJ2-5; 10 positions match TRBD1. The junction had 3 bases not matched to a gene; V was cut back by 5 bases and J by 0 bases. Germline V gene data show CDR1 as DFQATT and CDR2 as SNEGSKA (reference sequence). This CDR3 has 14 residues. As DNA, the CDR3 is TGCAGTGCTGGACAGGGGGGGAACCAAGAGACCCAGTACTTC. Protein product: CSAGQGGNQETQYF.